This entry describes one T cell receptor beta chain. The antigen is not known. Second doses were pooled across both intervals (about 4 or about 12 weeks). The record originates from a study of T cell responses to AZD1222 COVID-19 vaccine. Germline V CDR1 and CDR2: SGHTA, FQGTGA. CDR3 size: 13 residues. The V end was cut by 4 bases, the J end by 5 bases, with 11 bases between. Assay: immunoSEQ multiplex PCR; the TCRdb copy retains only in-frame clones and omits some. This table has 100,000 to 150,000 clones, 85% to 90% appearing once. Overall study findings and caveats: Only a handful of people who got AZD1222 tested seropositive at baseline. The reported proportion of spike-specific TCRs targeting unmutated variant regions was nearly half. Scientists sampled the repertoires only once the peak T cell response had passed.

This TCR derives from an adult who received the AZD1222 COVID-19 vaccine. This sample comprised peripheral blood, obtained 28 days after the second AZD1222 dose. V and J are TRBV7-3 and TRBJ1-1; tentative D call: TRBD1 (5 bases). In DNA, the CDR3 is TGTGCCAGCAGCTCCCTGGGGGATACTGAAGCTTTCTTT. Translation gives CASSSLGDTEAFF.